This T cell receptor (beta chain) was identified in a study of early T cells in non-severe SARS-CoV-2 infection. Study in general: Whole-blood bulk RNA, unsorted, was sequenced, and chains were unpaired. Whole-study findings and limits: Private and CD4 specificities were missed by VDJdb matching, skewed to anti-spike CD8.

Individual cDNA molecules were tagged with unique molecular identifiers. TCRdb independently ran MiXCR on the 5' RACE reads; one entry per CDR3 protein. The sample lists about 20,000 distinct CDR3 sequences, 4% to 4.5% seen once, with over 1.3% in the top ten. Between the trimmed V and J ends, which lost 5 bases and 8 bases, there was a span of 24 bases. The CDR3 contains 16 residues. The germline V gene encodes CDR1 SGHVS and CDR2 FQNEAQ. Many counts were recorded for this clonotype. Its antigen is not known. The material sequenced was whole blood. The V gene is TRBV7-8, the J gene TRBJ1-2; D perhaps matches TRBD1 (5 bases). The receptor comes from an adult who was a healthcare worker with PCR-confirmed SARS-CoV-2 infection or an uninfected control (not recorded which). The CDR3 nucleotides read TGTGCCAGCAGCCCTCCCCAGGGTCGGGGGTTAGGAGGCTACACCTTC. Its translation is CASSPPQGRGLGGYTF.